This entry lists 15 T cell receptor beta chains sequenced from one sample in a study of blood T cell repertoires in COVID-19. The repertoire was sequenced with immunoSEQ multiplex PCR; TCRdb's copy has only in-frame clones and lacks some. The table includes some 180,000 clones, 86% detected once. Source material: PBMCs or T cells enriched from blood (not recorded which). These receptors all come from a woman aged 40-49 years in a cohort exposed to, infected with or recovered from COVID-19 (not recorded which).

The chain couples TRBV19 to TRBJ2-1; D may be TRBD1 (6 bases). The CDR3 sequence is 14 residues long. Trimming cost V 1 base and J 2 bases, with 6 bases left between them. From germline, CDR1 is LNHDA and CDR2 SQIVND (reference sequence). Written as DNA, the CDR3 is TGTGCCAGTAGTATAGGGGGGCCCTACAATGAGCAGTTCTTC. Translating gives CASSIGGPYNEQFF.

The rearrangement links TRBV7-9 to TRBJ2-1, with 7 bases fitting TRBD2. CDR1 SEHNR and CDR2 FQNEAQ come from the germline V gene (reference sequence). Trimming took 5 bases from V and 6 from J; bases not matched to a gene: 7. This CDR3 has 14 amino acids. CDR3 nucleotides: TGTGCCAGCAGCCCGACGACTAGCCGCAATGAGCAGTTCTTC. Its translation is CASSPTTSRNEQFF.

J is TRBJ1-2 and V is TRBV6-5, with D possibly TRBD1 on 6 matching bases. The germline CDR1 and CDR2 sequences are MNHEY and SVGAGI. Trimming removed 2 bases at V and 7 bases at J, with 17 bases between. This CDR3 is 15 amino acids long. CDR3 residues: CASSYSLGGEVGYTF. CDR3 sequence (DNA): TGTGCCAGCAGTTACAGCCTAGGGGGGGAAGTTGGCTACACCTTC.

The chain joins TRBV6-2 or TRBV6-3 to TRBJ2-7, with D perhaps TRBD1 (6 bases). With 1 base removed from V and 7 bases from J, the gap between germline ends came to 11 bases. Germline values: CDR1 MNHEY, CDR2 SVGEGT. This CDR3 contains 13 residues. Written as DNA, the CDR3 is TGTGCCAGCAGTTACTTGGGCAGGGGAGAGCAGTACTTC. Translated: CASSYLGRGEQYF.

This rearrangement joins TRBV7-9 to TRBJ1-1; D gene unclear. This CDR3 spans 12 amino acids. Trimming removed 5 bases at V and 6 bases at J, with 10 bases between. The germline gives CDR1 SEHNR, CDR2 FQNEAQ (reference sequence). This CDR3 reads CASSPLPAEAFF. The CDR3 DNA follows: TGTGCCAGCAGCCCTCTTCCGGCTGAAGCTTTCTTT.

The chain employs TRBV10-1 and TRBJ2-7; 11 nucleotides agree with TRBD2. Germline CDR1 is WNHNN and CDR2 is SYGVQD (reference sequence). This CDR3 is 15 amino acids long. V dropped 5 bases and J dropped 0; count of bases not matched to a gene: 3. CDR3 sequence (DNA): TGCGCCAGCAGTCCCCTAGCGGGGGGCTCCTACGAGCAGTACTTC. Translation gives CASSPLAGGSYEQYF.

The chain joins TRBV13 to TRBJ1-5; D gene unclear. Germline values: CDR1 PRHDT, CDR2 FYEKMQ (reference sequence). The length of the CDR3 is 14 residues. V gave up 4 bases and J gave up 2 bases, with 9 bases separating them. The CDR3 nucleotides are TGTGCCAGCAGCTCTGGGCCGGGCAATCAGCCCCAGCATTTT. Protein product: CASSSGPGNQPQHF. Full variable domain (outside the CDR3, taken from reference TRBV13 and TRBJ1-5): AAGVIQSPRHLIKEKRETATLKCYPIPRHDTVYWYQQGPGQDPQFLISFYEKMQSDKGSIPDRFSAQQFSDYHSELNMSSLELGDSALYFCASSSGPGNQPQHFGDGTRLSIL.

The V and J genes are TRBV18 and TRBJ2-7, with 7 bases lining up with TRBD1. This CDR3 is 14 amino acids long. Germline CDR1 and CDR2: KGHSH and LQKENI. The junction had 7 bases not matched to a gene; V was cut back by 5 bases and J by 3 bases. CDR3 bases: TGTGCCAGCTCAAGTGATCAGGGGGACTACGAGCAGTACTTC. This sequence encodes CASSSDQGDYEQYF.

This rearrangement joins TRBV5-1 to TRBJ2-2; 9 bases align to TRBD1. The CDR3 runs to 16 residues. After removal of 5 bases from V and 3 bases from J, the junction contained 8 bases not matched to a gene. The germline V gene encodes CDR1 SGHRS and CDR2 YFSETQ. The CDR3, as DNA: TGCGCCAGCAGTCGACAGGGGGTTGCCGACACCGGGGAGCTGTTTTTT. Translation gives CASSRQGVADTGELFF.

The CDR3 spells CASSLRVAGGPGETQYF. The CDR3 DNA follows: TGTGCCAGCAGCCTACGGGTAGCGGGAGGGCCGGGGGAGACCCAGTACTTC. The V call is TRBV6-2 or TRBV6-3, the J call TRBJ2-5; TRBD2 agrees at 11 bases. Trimming at V came to 6 bases and at J to 5 bases, leaving 14 bases not matched to a gene. Germline CDR1 MNHEY, CDR2 SVGEGT. CDR3 size: 17 residues.

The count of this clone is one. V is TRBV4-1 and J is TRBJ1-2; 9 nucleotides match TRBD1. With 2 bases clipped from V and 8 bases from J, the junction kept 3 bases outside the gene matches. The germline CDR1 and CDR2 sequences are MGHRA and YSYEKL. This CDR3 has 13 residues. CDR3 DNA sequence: TGCGCCAGCAGCCAAAACACAGGGGGCGGCTACACCTTC. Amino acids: CASSQNTGGGYTF.

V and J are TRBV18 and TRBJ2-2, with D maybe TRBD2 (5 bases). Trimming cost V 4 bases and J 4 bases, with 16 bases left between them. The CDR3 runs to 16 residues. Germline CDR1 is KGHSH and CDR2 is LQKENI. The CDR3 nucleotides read TGTGCCAGCTCACTAACCCACTCCACTAGCACCGGGGAGCTGTTTTTT. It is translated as CASSLTHSTSTGELFF.

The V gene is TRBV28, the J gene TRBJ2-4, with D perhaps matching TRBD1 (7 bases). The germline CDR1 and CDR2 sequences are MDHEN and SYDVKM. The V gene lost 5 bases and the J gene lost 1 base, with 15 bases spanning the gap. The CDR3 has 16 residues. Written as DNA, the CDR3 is TGTGCCAGCAGTCGAGACAGGGAGGTTGCCAAAAACATTCAGTACTTC. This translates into CASSRDREVAKNIQYF.

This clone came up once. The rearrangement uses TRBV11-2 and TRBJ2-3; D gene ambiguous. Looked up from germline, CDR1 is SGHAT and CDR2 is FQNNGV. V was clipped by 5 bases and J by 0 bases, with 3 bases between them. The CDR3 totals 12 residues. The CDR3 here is CASSPSTDTQYF. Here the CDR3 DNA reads TGTGCCAGCAGCCCAAGCACAGATACGCAGTATTTT.

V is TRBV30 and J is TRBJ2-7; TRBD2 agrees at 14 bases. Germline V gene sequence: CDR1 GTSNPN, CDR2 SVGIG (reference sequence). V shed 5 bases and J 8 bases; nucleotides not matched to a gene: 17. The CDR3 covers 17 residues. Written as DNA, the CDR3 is TGTGCCTGGGACCAACCGAGGGGACTAGCGGGAGAACCCCAGCAGTACTTC. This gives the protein CAWDQPRGLAGEPQQYF. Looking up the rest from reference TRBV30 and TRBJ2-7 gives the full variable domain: SQTIHQWPATLVQPVGSPLSLECTVEGTSNPNLYWYRQAAGRGLQLLFYSVGIGQISSEVPQNLSASRPQDRQFILSSKKLLLSDSGFYLCAWDQPRGLAGEPQQYFGPGTRLTVT.